One sample yielded the 27 T cell receptor beta chains listed below, sequenced in a study of shared clonotypes between healthy human individuals. Here immunoSEQ multiplex PCR was the method, and the copy in TCRdb shows in-frame clones only, minus some. The table lists approximately 2.5 million clones, approximately 93% of them singletons. Sample: naive CD4+ T cells from PBMCs. Subset indicated: CD45RA+ positively selected. These TCRs come from a man younger than 35 in good health. Some clones in this sample may be carry-over from other donors' samples.

Of note for this clone: Other DNA sequences in this sample translate to the same CDR3. The chain combines TRBV10-1 with TRBJ2-7; no clear D. The CDR3 is made up of 11 amino acids. CDR1 WNHNN and CDR2 SYGVQD come from the germline V gene (reference sequence). V shed 2 bases and J shed 3 bases, with 2 bases lying between them. In DNA form, the CDR3 reads TGCGCCAGCAGTGAGGGCTACGAGCAGTACTTC. This gives the protein CASSEGYEQYF.

This chain links TRBV5-1 with TRBJ2-7, with 9 bases identical to TRBD1. Germline CDR1 and CDR2: SGHRS and YFSETQ. The length of the CDR3 is 15 residues. V shed 0 bases and J 3 bases; nucleotides not matched to a gene: 4. The CDR3 spells CASSLGGTGHYEQYF. In DNA form, the CDR3 reads TGCGCCAGCAGCTTGGGGGGGACAGGGCACTACGAGCAGTACTTC. Variable domain in full (rest from reference TRBV5-1 and TRBJ2-7): KAGVTQTPRYLIKTRGQQVTLSCSPISGHRSVSWYQQTPGQGLQFLFEYFSETQRNKGNFPGRFSGRQFSNSRSEMNVSTLELGDSALYLCASSLGGTGHYEQYFGPGTRLTVT.

The chain joins TRBV27 to TRBJ1-2; D is possibly TRBD1 (5 bases). The CDR3 length is 12 residues. Trimming pared 7 bases from V and 4 bases from J, leaving 10 bases between. Germline CDR1 and CDR2: MNHEY and SMNVEV (reference sequence). The CDR3 DNA follows: TGTGCCAGCAAGGGGACGTTCTATGGCTACACCTTC. Translating gives CASKGTFYGYTF.

In this sample, this clone turned up a few times. J is TRBJ1-2 and V is TRBV7-3, with 7 bases lining up with TRBD1. V trimming: 3 bases; J trimming: 6 bases; junction bases outside the gene matches: 4. The germline gives CDR1 SGHTA, CDR2 FQGTGA. The CDR3 has 13 residues. CDR3 in DNA: TGTGCCAGCAGCTTTGGGACAGCCGATGGCTACACCTTC. Its translation: CASSFGTADGYTF. Based on the CDR3 plus reference TRBV7-3 and TRBJ1-2, the full variable domain is GAGVSQTPSNKVTEKGKYVELRCDPISGHTALYWYRQSLGQGPEFLIYFQGTGAADDSGLPNDRFFAVRPEGSVSTLKIQRTERGDSAVYLCASSFGTADGYTFGSGTRLTVV.

This clone was detected once. This chain joins TRBV30 and TRBJ2-2; D is perhaps TRBD2 (7 bases). This CDR3 has 14 residues. V was shortened by 8 bases and J by 4 bases, with 17 bases between the two germline ends. Germline loops: CDR1 GTSNPN, CDR2 SVGIG (reference sequence). CDR3 in amino acids: CAGGGPRTTGELFF. In nucleotides, the CDR3 is TGTGCCGGGGGGGGGCCGCGTACCACCGGGGAGCTGTTTTTT.

The CDR3 DNA is TGTGCCACCCGGACTAGCGGAGGGGATACGCAGTATTTT. Translation: CATRTSGGDTQYF. The chain couples TRBV7-9 to TRBJ2-3; TRBD2 aligns across 10 bases. The J segment lost 6 bases and the V segment lost 10 bases, leaving 7 bases of the junction unmatched. This CDR3 has 13 residues. Germline CDR1 and CDR2: SEHNR and FQNEAQ (reference sequence).

V is TRBV29-1 and J is TRBJ2-1; D is uncertain. Germline V gene lookup returns CDR1 SQVTM and CDR2 ANQGSEA. This CDR3 is 13 amino acids long. V was pared by 6 bases and J by 5 bases, with 14 bases between. CDR3 nucleotides: TGCAGCGTAGACTCCCAGTTTAACAATGAGCAGTTCTTC. Translated, it gives CSVDSQFNNEQFF.

This sequence joins TRBV7-9 and TRBJ1-4; possible D gene TRBD1, 5 bases. This CDR3 contains 13 residues. The germline V gene encodes CDR1 SEHNR and CDR2 FQNEAQ (reference sequence). Trimming stripped 1 base from V and 10 bases from J, with 10 bases between. Here the CDR3 DNA reads TGTGCCAGCAGCTTAGAGTACGGGGGAAAACTGTTTTTT. This translates into CASSLEYGGKLFF.

This sequence joins TRBV5-1 and TRBJ2-5, with D unresolved. This CDR3 contains 14 residues. CDR1 and CDR2 from the germline V gene are SGHRS and YFSETQ. The V gene lost 4 bases and the J gene lost 7 bases, with 17 bases spanning the gap. As DNA, the CDR3 is TGCGCCAGCAGCCTATCCGTTTCACCATGGACCCAGTACTTC. As protein: CASSLSVSPWTQYF.

The CDR3 protein is CASRETGGPNYGYTF. DNA for the CDR3: TGTGCCAGCAGAGAAACAGGGGGCCCTAACTATGGCTACACCTTC. The V call is TRBV6-6, the J call TRBJ1-2; 9 bases are shared with TRBD1. Germline V gene lookup returns CDR1 MNHNY and CDR2 SVGAGI (reference sequence). The CDR3 extends over 15 amino acids. J lost 0 bases, V lost 6 bases, and 5 bases had no gene match.

The gene calls are TRBV12-5 and TRBJ1-1, with D unresolved. Germline V gene data show CDR1 as LGHNT and CDR2 as FRNRAP. The CDR3 runs to 13 residues. V gave up 3 bases and J gave up 2 bases, with 7 bases separating them. DNA for the CDR3: TGTGCTAGTGGTTTAGAATTCAACACTGAAGCTTTCTTT. Amino acids: CASGLEFNTEAFF.

V is TRBV19 and J is TRBJ2-1; D call uncertain. V lost 3 bases to trimming and J lost 6 bases, with 15 bases between them. This CDR3 spans 15 amino acids. Germline assignment: CDR1 LNHDA and CDR2 SQIVND (reference sequence). The CDR3 sequence: CASSIKGVLFNEQFF. CDR3 DNA sequence: TGTGCCAGTAGTATTAAGGGCGTCCTATTCAATGAGCAGTTCTTC.

V is TRBV9 and J is TRBJ2-7; no reliable D call. Germline CDR1 SGDLS, CDR2 YYNGEE. The ends were cut back, 3 bases at V and 4 bases at J, with 11 bases in the middle. The CDR3 sequence is 13 residues long. In nucleotides, the CDR3 is TGTGCCAGCAGCGCCGACAATTTTTACGAGCAGTACTTC. The encoded protein is CASSADNFYEQYF.

The chain couples TRBV7-9 to TRBJ2-1; D is ambiguous. There are 14 residues in the CDR3. Trimming took 3 bases from V and 0 from J, leaving 6 bases between them. Germline V CDR1 and CDR2: SEHNR, FQNEAQ (reference sequence). As DNA, the CDR3 is TGTGCCAGCAGCTTGGAGCGCTCCTACAATGAGCAGTTCTTC. Protein product: CASSLERSYNEQFF. Using reference TRBV7-9 and TRBJ2-1 for the parts outside the CDR3, the full variable domain is DTGVSQNPRHKITKRGQNVTFRCDPISEHNRLYWYRQTLGQGPEFLTYFQNEAQLEKSRLLSDRFSAERPKGSFSTLEIQRTEQGDSAMYLCASSLERSYNEQFFGPGTRLTVL.

The chain combines TRBV7-3 with TRBJ2-1, with 7 positions matching TRBD2. Germline trimming cut 1 base from V and 7 bases from J; bases unmatched to any gene: 10. The CDR3 length is 16 residues. Germline CDR1 SGHTA, CDR2 FQGTGA. The CDR3 DNA is TGTGCCAGCAGCTTAAGGGGCGGGGGATTGGGGAATGAGCAGTTCTTC. This encodes CASSLRGGGLGNEQFF.

The gene calls are TRBV5-1 and TRBJ2-1; D is uncertain. The CDR3 covers 16 residues. The germline gives CDR1 SGHRS, CDR2 YFSETQ. Deletions cut 0 bases from V and 2 bases from J, with 12 bases between. CDR3 DNA sequence: TGCGCCAGCAGCTTGGGTGGCCATCAAACCTACAATGAGCAGTTCTTC. Protein: CASSLGGHQTYNEQFF.

A note on this clone: Other DNA sequences within the sample encode an identical CDR3. The V and J genes are TRBV15 and TRBJ1-6; D is uncertain. The germline V gene has CDR1 LNHNV and CDR2 YYDKDF (reference sequence). The CDR3 totals 13 residues. V lost 0 bases, J lost 7 bases, and 4 bases lay in between. Here the CDR3 reads CATSRDNNSPLHF. The CDR3 DNA is TGTGCCACCAGCAGAGACAACAATTCACCCCTCCACTTT.

A remark on this clone: At the DNA level, this CDR3 is encoded by other sequences in the same sample as well. The chain joins TRBV11-2 to TRBJ2-1; D is possibly TRBD1 (5 bases). Trimming took off 1 base at V and 1 base at J, with 8 bases between the two ends. The CDR3 runs to 15 residues. CDR1 SGHAT and CDR2 FQNNGV come from the germline V gene. CDR3 in amino acids: CASSLAAGSYNEQFF. In DNA form, the CDR3 reads TGTGCCAGCAGCTTAGCGGCAGGGTCCTACAATGAGCAGTTCTTC.

The chain uses TRBV10-2 and TRBJ2-3, with 13 nucleotides matching TRBD2. The CDR3 is 16 residues long. The V and J ends lost 3 bases and 5 bases, in that order; junction bases with no gene match: 5. Germline-derived CDR1 and CDR2 are WSHSY and SAAADI. The CDR3 spells CASSDLLAGGKDTQYF. CDR3 bases: TGCGCCAGCAGTGACTTACTAGCGGGAGGGAAAGATACGCAGTATTTT.

The chain combines TRBV5-4 with TRBJ1-3; D remains unclear. Between the trimmed V and J ends, which lost 0 bases and 0 bases, there was a span of 7 bases. From germline, CDR1 is SGHNT and CDR2 YYREEE (reference sequence). This CDR3 contains 15 residues. The CDR3: CASSLDIGSGNTIYF. For the CDR3, the DNA is TGTGCCAGCAGCTTGGACATAGGCTCTGGAAACACCATATATTTT.

This rearrangement joins TRBV7-7 to TRBJ2-7, with a weak D call TRBD2 (6 bases). Trimming left V 6 bases short and J 7 bases short, with 16 bases between. This CDR3 has 13 amino acids. Germline CDR1 reads SSHAT; CDR2 reads FNYEAQ (reference sequence). CDR3 loop: CASSDVPAGEQYF. In nucleotides, the CDR3 is TGTGCCAGCAGTGACGTCCCTGCGGGAGAGCAGTACTTC.

J is TRBJ1-4 and V is TRBV4-2; TRBD1 is a possible D gene (6 bases). With 0 bases removed from V and 6 bases from J, the gap between germline ends came to 14 bases. Germline values: CDR1 LGHNA, CDR2 YNFKEQ. This CDR3 comprises 16 residues. The chain's CDR3 is CASSQDQTGNYEKLFF. The CDR3 nucleotides are TGTGCCAGCAGCCAAGATCAAACAGGGAACTATGAAAAACTGTTTTTT.

This sequence joins TRBV19 and TRBJ2-2, with D uncertain. The ends were cut back, 7 bases at V and 0 bases at J, with 12 bases in the middle. The germline V gene has CDR1 LNHDA and CDR2 SQIVND (reference sequence). This CDR3 comprises 15 residues. The CDR3 sequence is CASKFGQTNTGELFF. In nucleotides, the CDR3 is TGTGCCAGTAAGTTCGGGCAGACGAACACCGGGGAGCTGTTTTTT.

On this clone: Other DNA sequences within the sample encode an identical CDR3. The chain joins TRBV28 to TRBJ1-1; D gene ambiguous. Germline CDR1 MDHEN, CDR2 SYDVKM. Trimming cost V 3 bases and J 0 bases, with 5 bases left between them. The CDR3 is made up of 13 amino acids. The CDR3 is CASSFRVNTEAFF. The DNA for the CDR3 is TGTGCCAGCAGTTTCAGAGTGAACACTGAAGCTTTCTTT.

The rearrangement joins TRBV28 to TRBJ1-2; D is undetermined. Between the trimmed V and J ends, which lost 6 bases and 1 base, there was a span of 15 bases. The CDR3 covers 15 residues. Per the germline V gene, CDR1 is MDHEN and CDR2 is SYDVKM. The CDR3 coding sequence is TGTGCCAGCAGCATCTCTTCAGGCAGTAACTATGGCTACACCTTC. Translation: CASSISSGSNYGYTF.

The CDR3 bases are TGTGCCAGTAGGAAGTGGCAGGGGGCTAGTGAAAAACTGTTTTTT. It codes for CASRKWQGASEKLFF. The J gene is TRBJ1-4, the V gene TRBV19; 8 positions agree with TRBD1. Germline values: CDR1 LNHDA, CDR2 SQIVND (reference sequence). Trimming removed 6 bases from V and 7 bases from J; junction bases left unmatched: 10. The CDR3 has 15 amino acids.

This chain connects TRBV7-9 to TRBJ2-1, with 7 bases aligning to TRBD1. The CDR3 is 13 residues long. V trimming: 5 bases; J trimming: 6 bases; junction bases outside the gene matches: 4. Germline assignment: CDR1 SEHNR and CDR2 FQNEAQ (reference sequence). The CDR3 is CASSRTGSNEQFF. The CDR3 nucleotides read TGTGCCAGCAGCCGGACAGGCTCCAATGAGCAGTTCTTC.